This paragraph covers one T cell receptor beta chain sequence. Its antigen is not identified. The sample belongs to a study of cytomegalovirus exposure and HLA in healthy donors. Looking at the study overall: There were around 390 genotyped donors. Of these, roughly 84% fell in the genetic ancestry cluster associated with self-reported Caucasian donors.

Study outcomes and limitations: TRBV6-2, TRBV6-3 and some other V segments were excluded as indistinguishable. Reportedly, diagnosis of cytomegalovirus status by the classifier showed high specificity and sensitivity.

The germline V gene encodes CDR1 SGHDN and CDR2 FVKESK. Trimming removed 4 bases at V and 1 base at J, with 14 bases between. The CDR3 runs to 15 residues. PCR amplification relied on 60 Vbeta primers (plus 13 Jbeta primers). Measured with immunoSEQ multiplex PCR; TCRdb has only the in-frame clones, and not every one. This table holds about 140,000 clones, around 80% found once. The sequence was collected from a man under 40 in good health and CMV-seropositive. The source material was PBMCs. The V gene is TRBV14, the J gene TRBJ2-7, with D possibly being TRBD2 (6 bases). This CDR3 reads CASSRFSGGSYEQYF. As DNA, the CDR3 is TGTGCCAGCAGCCGATTTAGCGGTGGTTCCTACGAGCAGTACTTC.